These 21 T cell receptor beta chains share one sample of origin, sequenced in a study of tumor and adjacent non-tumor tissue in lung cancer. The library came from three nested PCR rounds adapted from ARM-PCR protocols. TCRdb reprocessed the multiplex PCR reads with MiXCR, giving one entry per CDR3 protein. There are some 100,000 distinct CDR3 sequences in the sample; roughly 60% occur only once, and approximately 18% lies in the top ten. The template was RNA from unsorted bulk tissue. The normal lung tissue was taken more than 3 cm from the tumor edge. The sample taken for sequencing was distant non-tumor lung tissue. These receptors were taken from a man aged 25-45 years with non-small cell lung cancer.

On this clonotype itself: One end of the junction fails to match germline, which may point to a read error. CDR3 nucleotide sequence: TGTGCCAGCCTACAAACTGGACAGGGGGAAAATCAGCCCCGGCATTTT. This translates into CASLQTGQGENQPRHF. The V gene is TRBV6-2 or TRBV6-3, the J gene TRBJ1-5, with TRBD1 matching over 10 bases. The germline CDR1 and CDR2 sequences are MNHEY and SVGEGT. The CDR3 totals 16 residues.

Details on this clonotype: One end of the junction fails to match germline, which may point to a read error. The CDR3 DNA sequence: TGTGCCAGCAGCTCGTCGGGAGAGACCCGGTATTTC. Translation gives CASSSSGETRYF. This chain links TRBV11-2 with TRBJ2-5, with a possible D match to TRBD2 (6 bases). The CDR3 sequence is 12 residues long. Per germline, CDR1 SGHAT and CDR2 FQNNGV.

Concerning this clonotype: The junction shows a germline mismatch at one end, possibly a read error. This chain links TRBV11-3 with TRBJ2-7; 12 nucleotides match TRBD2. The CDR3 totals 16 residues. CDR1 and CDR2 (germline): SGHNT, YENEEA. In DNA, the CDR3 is TGTACCAGCAGCTCACAGACTAGCGGGGGACCTCTGGAGCGGTACTTC. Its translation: CTSSSQTSGGPLERYF.

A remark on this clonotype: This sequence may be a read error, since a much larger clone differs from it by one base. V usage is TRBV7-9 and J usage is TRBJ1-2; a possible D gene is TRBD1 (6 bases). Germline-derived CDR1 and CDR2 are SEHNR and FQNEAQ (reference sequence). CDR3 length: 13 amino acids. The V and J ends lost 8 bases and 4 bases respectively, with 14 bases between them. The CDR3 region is CASCEGGAYGYTF. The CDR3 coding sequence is TGTGCCAGCTGCGAAGGGGGAGCCTATGGCTACACCTTC.

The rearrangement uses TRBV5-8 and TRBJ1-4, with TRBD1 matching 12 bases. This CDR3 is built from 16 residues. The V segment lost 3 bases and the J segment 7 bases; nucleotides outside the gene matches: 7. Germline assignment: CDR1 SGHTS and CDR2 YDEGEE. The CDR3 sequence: CASSSIGTGGGEKLFF. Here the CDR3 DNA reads TGTGCCAGCAGCTCGATCGGGACAGGGGGCGGTGAAAAACTGTTTTTT.

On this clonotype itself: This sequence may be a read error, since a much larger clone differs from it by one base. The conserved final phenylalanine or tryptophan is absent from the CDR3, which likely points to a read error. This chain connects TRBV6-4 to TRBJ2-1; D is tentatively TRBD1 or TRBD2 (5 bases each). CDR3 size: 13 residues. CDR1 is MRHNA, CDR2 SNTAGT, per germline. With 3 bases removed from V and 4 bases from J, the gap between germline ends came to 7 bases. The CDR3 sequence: CASSEGDYNEQFL. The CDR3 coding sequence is TGTGCCAGCAGTGAGGGGGATTACAATGAGCAGTTCCTC.

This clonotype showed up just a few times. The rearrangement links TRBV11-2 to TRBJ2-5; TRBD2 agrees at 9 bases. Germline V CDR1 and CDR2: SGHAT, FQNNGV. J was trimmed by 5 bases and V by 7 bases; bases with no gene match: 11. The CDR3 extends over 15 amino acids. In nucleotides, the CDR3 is TGTGCCAGCATGGTTATAGCGGGAGCTATGGAGACCCAGTACTTC. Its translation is CASMVIAGAMETQYF.

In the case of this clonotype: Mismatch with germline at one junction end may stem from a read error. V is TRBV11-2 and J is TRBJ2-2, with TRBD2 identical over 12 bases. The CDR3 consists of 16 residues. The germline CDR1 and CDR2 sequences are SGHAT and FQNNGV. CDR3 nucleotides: TGCGCCTGCAGCTTAGAACTAGCGGGAGGAACCGGGGAGCTGTTTTTT. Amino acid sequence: CACSLELAGGTGELFF.

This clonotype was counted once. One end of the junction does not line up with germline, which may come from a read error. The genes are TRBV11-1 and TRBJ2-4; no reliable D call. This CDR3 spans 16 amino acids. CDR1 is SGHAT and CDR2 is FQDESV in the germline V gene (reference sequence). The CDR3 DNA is TGTGCCAGCACCCTCTCAGGTAGGGCGACCAAAAACATTCGGTACTTC. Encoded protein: CASTLSGRATKNIRYF.

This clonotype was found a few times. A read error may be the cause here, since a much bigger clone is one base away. The CDR3 here is CVSSETRGNEQFF. The CDR3 DNA is TGTGTCAGCAGTGAGACTAGGGGCAATGAGCAGTTCTTC. The chain carries TRBV6-1 and TRBJ2-1; D is possibly TRBD2 (6 bases). Germline V gives CDR1 MNHNS, CDR2 SASEGT. The CDR3 contains 13 residues.

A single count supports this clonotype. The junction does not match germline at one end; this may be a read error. CDR3 coding DNA: TGCGGCGTACCCAGGGGAGATGGGTACACCTTC. Protein sequence: CGVPRGDGYTF. The chain recombines TRBV29-1 with TRBJ1-2; D is perhaps TRBD1 (6 bases). Germline loops: CDR1 SQVTM, CDR2 ANQGSEA. This CDR3 is built from 11 residues.

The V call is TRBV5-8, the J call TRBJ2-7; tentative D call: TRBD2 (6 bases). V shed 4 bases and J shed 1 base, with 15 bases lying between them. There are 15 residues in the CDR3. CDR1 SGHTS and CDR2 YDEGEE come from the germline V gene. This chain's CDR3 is CASSLGTGRSYEQYF. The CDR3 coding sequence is TGTGCCAGCAGCCTAGGGACTGGTCGATCCTACGAGCAGTACTTC.

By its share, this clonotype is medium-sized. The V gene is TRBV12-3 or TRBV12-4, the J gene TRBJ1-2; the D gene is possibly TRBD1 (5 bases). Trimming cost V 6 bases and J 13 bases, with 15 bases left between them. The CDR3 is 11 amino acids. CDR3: CASSPDTARTF. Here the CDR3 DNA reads TGTGCCAGCAGCCCGGACACTGCGCGCACCTTC.

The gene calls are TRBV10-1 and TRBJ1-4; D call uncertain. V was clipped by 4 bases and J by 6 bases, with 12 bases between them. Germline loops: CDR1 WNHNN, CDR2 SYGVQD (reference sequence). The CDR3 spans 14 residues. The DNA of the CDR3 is TGCGCCAGCAGTGTCGATGGATTTCATGAAAAACTGTTTTTT. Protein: CASSVDGFHEKLFF.

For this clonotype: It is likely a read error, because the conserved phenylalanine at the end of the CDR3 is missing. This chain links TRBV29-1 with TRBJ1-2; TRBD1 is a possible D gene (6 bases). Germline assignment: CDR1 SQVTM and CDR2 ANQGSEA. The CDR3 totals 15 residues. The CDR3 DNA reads TGCAACGTTGGTGTGGCAGGGGCGATCCTGGGAGGCTACACCTTA. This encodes CNVGVAGAILGGYTL.

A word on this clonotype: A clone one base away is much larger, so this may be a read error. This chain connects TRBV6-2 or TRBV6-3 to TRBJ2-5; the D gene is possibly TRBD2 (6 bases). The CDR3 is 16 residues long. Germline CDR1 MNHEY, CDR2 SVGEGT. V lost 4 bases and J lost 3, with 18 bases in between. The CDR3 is CASSSGLTGEKETQYF. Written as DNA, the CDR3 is TGTGCCAGCAGTTCGGGGCTAACGGGGGAAAAAGAGACCCAGTACTTC.

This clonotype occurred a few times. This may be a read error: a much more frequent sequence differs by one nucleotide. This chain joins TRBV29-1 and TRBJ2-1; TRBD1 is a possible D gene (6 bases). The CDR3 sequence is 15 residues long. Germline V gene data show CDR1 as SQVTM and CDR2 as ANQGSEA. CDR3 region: CTVEGQGIWFNEQFF. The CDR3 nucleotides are TGCACCGTTGAGGGCCAGGGGATTTGGTTCAATGAGCAGTTCTTC.

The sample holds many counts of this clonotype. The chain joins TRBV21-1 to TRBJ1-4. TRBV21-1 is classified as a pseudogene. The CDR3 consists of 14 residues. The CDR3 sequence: CASSKAPSNEKLFF. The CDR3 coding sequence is TGTGCCAGCAGCAAAGCCCCTTCTAATGAAAAACTGTTTTTT.

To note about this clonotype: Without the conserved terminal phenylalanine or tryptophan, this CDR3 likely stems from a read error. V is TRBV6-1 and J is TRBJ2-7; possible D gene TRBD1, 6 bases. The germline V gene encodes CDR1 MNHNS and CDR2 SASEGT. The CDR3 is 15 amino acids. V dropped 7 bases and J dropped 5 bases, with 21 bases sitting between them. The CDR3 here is CASILYGQIADEQYI. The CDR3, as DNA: TGTGCCAGCATTCTGTATGGACAGATCGCGGACGAGCAGTACATC.

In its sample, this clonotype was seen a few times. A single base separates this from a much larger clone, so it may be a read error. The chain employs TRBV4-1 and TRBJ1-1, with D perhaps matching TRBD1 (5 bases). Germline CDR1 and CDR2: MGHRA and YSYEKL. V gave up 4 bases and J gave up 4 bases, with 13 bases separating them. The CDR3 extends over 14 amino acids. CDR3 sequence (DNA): TGCGCCAGCAGCCTGGCGGGGCAGGGCACTGAAGCTTTCTTT. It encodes CASSLAGQGTEAFF.

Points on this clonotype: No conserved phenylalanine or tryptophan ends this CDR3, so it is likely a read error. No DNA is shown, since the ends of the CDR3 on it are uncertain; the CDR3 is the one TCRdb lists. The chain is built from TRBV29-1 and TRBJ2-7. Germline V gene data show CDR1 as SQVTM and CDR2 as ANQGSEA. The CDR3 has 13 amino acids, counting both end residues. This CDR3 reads CSVDSDSSYEHYL.